The clone carrying this T cell receptor (beta chain) is a singleton in its sample. Methods used by the authors: Amplification from reference gene primers served as the basis for estimated nucleated cell counts. The repertoire was sequenced with immunoSEQ multiplex PCR; TCRdb's copy has only in-frame clones and lacks some. That table furnishes V, J and clone size, whereas the DNA furnished D and trimming. The data contain approximately 52,000 clones, 75% to 90% of them singletons. Germline V gene lookup returns CDR1 MNHEY and CDR2 SVGAGI. The CDR3 has 11 amino acids. Trimming took 2 bases from V and 6 from J, leaving 5 bases between them. The data derive from a study of blood T cell repertoires in COVID-19. Study background: Collection of acute and convalescent COVID-19 samples took place in the United States, Italy and Spain. Sources were T cells, B-cell-depleted T cells, or PBMCs; the material itself was cDNA or gDNA.

V gene TRBV6-5 combines with J gene TRBJ2-7; D not certain. Material: peripheral blood. The receptor comes from a man aged 60-69 years with acute or convalescent COVID-19. Here the CDR3 reads CASSYGPEQYF. The CDR3, as DNA: TGTGCCAGCAGTTACGGCCCCGAGCAGTACTTC.